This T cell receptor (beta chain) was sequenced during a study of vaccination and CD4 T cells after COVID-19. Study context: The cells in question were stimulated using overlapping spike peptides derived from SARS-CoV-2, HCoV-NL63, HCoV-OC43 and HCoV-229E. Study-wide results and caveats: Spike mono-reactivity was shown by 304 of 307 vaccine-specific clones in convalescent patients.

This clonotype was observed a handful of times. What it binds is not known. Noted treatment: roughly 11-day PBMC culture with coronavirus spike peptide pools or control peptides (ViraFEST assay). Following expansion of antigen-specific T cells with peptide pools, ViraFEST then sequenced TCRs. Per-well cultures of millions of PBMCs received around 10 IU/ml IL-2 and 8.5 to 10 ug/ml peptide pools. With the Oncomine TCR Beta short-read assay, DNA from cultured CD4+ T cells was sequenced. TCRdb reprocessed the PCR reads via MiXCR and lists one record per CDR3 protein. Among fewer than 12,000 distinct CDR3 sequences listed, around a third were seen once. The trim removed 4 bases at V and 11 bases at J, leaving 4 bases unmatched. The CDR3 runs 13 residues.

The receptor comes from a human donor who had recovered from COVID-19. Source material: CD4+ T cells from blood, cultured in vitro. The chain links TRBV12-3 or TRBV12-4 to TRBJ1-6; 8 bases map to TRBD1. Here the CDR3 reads CASSSTGGTPLHF. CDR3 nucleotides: TGTGCCAGCAGTTCCACAGGGGGTACACCCCTCCACTTT.